Here is one TCR beta chain with its context. Its antigen remains unidentified. The V and J ends lost 4 bases and 1 base respectively, with 22 bases between them. There are 18 residues in the CDR3. The germline CDR1 and CDR2 sequences are MNHNS and SASEGT. This sample was included in a study of blood T cells in healthy people across ages. Study-level results: It was the long-lived donors that had more naive CD4+ cells and higher diversity than aged donors.

Combining a sample-barcoded 5' primer with a J-beta primer mix, a second PCR ran for 7 to 11 cycles. Each cDNA molecule, via a template-switch adaptor with 12 random nucleotides, was tagged. From the 5' RACE reads, TCRdb called clonotypes with MiXCR, one entry per CDR3 protein. This table has 600,000 to 850,000 distinct CDR3 sequences, roughly 25% appearing once. These data were likewise used in another study, on T cells of mothers and their children. Per that study: The study found thymic selection shapes TCR recombination output similarly in related and unrelated pairs.

The receptor was derived from a boy aged 10-17 years in good health. The chain joins TRBV6-1 to TRBJ1-1; D perhaps matches TRBD1 (5 bases). Source material: blood. The CDR3 DNA follows: TGTGCCAGCAGTGGATGGGGCCACGGTGGGGGTCGGAACACTGAAGCTTTCTTT. Translating gives CASSGWGHGGGRNTEAFF.